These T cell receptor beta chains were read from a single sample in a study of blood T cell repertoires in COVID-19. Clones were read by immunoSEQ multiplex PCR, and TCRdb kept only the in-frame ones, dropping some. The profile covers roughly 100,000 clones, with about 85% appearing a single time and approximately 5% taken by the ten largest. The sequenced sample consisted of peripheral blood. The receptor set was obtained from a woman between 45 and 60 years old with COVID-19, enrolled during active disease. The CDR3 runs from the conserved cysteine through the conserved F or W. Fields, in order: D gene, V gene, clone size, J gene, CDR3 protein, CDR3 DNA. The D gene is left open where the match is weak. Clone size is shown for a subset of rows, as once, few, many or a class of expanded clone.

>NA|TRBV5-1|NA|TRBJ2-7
CASSLAGQGDGQYF
TGCGCCAGCAGCTTGGCCGGGCAGGGTGACGGGCAGTACTTC
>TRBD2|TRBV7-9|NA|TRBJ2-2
CASSSLPSGANTGELFF
TGTGCCAGCAGCTCCCTCCCTAGCGGGGCTAACACCGGGGAGCTGTTTTTT
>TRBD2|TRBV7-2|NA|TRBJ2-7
CASRFDLAGTYEQYF
TGTGCCAGCAGGTTCGACTTAGCGGGAACCTATGAGCAGTACTTC
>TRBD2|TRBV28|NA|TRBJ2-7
CASTGWLAGGHSYEQYF
TGTGCCAGCACAGGGTGGCTAGCGGGGGGACACTCCTACGAGCAGTACTTC
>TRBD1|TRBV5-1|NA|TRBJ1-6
CASSLAGDRGNSPLHF
TGCGCCAGCAGCTTGGCTGGGGACAGGGGAAATTCACCCCTCCACTTT
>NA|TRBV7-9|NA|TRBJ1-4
CASSWGGNEKLFF
TGTGCCAGCAGCTGGGGGGGTAATGAAAAACTGTTTTTT
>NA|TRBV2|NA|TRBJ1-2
CARGEVNYGYTF
TGTGCCAGAGGAGAGGTTAACTATGGCTACACCTTC
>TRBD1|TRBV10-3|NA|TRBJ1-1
CAIKQTGDGTEAFF
TGTGCCATCAAGCAGACAGGGGACGGAACTGAAGCTTTCTTT
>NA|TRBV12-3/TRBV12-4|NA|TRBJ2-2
CASSSGTGELFF
TGTGCCAGCAGTTCGGGCACCGGGGAGCTGTTTTTT
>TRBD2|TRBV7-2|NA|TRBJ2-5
CASSGTSGEETQYF
TGTGCCAGCAGCGGGACTAGCGGGGAAGAGACCCAGTACTTC
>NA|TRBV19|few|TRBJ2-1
CASSIARQPSSYNEQFF
TGTGCCAGTAGTATAGCCAGACAACCGAGCTCCTACAATGAGCAGTTCTTC
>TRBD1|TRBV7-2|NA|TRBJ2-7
CASSITSTGGYEQYF
TGTGCCAGCAGTATCACGTCGACAGGGGGCTACGAGCAGTACTTC
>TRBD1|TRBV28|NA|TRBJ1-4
CASRKGQGARFGEKLFF
TGTGCCAGCAGGAAGGGACAGGGTGCGCGATTCGGTGAAAAACTGTTTTTT
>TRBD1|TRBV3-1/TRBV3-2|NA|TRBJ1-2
CASSLGTGLGYTF
TGTGCCAGCAGCCTCGGGACAGGGTTAGGCTACACCTTC
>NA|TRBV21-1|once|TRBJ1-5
CASSKERGVQPQHF
TGTGCCAGCAGCAAAGAGCGGGGGGTTCAGCCCCAGCATTTT
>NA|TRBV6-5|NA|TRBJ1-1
CASTRGGMNTEAFF
TGTGCCAGCACGCGGGGGGGGATGAACACTGAAGCTTTCTTT
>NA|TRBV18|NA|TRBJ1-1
CASSRDEGQVAFF
TGTGCCAGCTCACGGGATGAGGGTCAGGTGGCTTTCTTT
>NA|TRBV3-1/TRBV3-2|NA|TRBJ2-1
CASSRGVNEQFF
TGTGCCAGCAGCCGGGGGGTCAATGAGCAGTTCTTC
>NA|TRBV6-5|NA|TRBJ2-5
CASRETGRRETQYF
TGTGCCAGCAGGGAGACAGGGAGGCGTGAGACCCAGTACTTC
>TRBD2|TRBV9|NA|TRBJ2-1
CASSVGLAGAEQFF
TGTGCCAGCAGCGTAGGACTAGCGGGGGCTGAGCAGTTCTTC
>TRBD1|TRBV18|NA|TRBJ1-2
CASSPPGQGNGGYTF
TGTGCCAGCTCGCCACCGGGACAGGGGAACGGTGGCTACACCTTC
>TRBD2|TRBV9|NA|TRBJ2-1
CASSVGSGGAAYNEQFF
TGTGCCAGCAGCGTAGGTAGCGGGGGGGCCGCCTACAATGAGCAGTTCTTC
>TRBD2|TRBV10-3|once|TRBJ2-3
CAITVGLAGGREDTQYF
TGTGCCATCACCGTAGGACTAGCGGGGGGGCGAGAAGATACGCAGTATTTT
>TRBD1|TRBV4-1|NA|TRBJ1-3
CASSQDFGQGSTIYF
TGCGCCAGCAGCCAAGATTTCGGACAGGGGAGCACCATATATTTT
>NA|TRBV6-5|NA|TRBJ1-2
CASSSNRDILWSYTF
TGTGCCAGCAGTTCCAACCGGGACATCCTATGGAGCTACACCTTC
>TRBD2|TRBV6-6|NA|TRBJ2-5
CASSPGLEETQYF
TGTGCCAGCAGTCCCGGACTAGAAGAGACCCAGTACTTC
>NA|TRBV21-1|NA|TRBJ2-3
CASSKALTSSLSDTQYF
TGTGCCAGCAGCAAAGCGCTGACTAGTTCGCTGTCAGATACGCAGTATTTT
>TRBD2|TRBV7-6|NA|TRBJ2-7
CASSPGLAGVNDYEQYF
TGTGCCAGCAGCCCCGGTTTGGCGGGGGTTAATGACTACGAGCAGTACTTC
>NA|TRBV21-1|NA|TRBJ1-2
CASRGRGQNYGYTF
TGTGCCAGCAGGGGCAGGGGGCAAAACTATGGCTACACCTTC
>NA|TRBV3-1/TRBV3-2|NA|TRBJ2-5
CASSQSSSQYF
TGTGCCAGCAGCCAATCCTCTAGCCAGTACTTC
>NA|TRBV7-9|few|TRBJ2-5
CASSFHDVAGRETQYF
TGTGCCAGCAGCTTCCATGATGTGGCGGGACGGGAGACCCAGTACTTC
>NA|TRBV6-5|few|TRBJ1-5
CASSSRQINQPQHF
TGTGCCAGCAGCTCTCGACAGATCAATCAGCCCCAGCATTTT
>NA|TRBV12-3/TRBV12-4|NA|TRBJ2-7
CASSLGGFSGYF
TGTGCCAGCAGTTTAGGTGGGTTCTCGGGGTACTTC
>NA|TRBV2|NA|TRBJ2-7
CASYGQNYEQYF
TGTGCCAGCTACGGACAGAACTACGAGCAGTACTTC
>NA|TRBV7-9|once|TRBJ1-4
CASTKLTGRDEKLFF
TGTGCCAGCACCAAACTGACAGGAAGGGATGAAAAACTGTTTTTT
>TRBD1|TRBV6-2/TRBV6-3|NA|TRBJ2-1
CASSYYRGRGNEQFF
TGTGCCAGCAGTTACTACAGGGGGCGTGGTAATGAGCAGTTCTTC
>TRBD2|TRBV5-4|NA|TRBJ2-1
CASSPSGGGLVNEQFF
TGTGCCAGCAGCCCTTCGGGCGGGGGACTTGTGAATGAGCAGTTCTTC
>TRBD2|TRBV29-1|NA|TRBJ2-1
CSVEPGTSGGDNEQFF
TGCAGCGTTGAACCCGGGACTAGCGGGGGGGACAATGAGCAGTTCTTC